One and the same sample provided the 23 T cell receptor beta chains below, sequenced in a study of beta chain features in type 1 diabetes. Reverse transcribing all isolated RNA meant expressed TCRB transcripts were sequenced. Repertoires were generated with immunoSEQ multiplex PCR, while TCRdb's copy carries only in-frame clones and drops some. The table has about 59,000 clones, over 50% seen once. What was sequenced was Tregs from blood. These receptors were taken from a woman between 18 and 29 years old in good health.

The rearrangement links TRBV25-1 to TRBJ1-1; 12 bases are a match to TRBD1. The V gene's germline CDR1 is MGHDK and CDR2 SYGVNS. This CDR3 contains 17 residues. V gave up 5 bases and J gave up 5 bases; unmatched junction bases: 12. CDR3 coding DNA: TGTGCCAGCAGTACGAAGGGGACAGGGGGCTGGAGGACTGAAGCTTTCTTT. Translation gives CASSTKGTGGWRTEAFF. Supplemented by reference TRBV25-1 and TRBJ1-1, the full variable domain reads EADIYQTPRYLVIGTGKKITLECSQTMGHDKMYWYQQDPGMELHLIHYSYGVNSTEKGDLSSESTVSRIRTEHFPLTLESARPSHTSQYLCASSTKGTGGWRTEAFFGQGTRLTVV.

CDR3 sequence: CASRRDRGSGANVLTF. The CDR3 nucleotides read TGTGCCAGCAGGCGGGACAGGGGTTCTGGGGCCAACGTCCTGACTTTC. The V call is TRBV2, the J call TRBJ2-6; the match to TRBD1 covers 10 bases. The V and J ends lost 6 bases and 1 base, in that order; junction bases with no gene match: 3. The CDR3 spans 16 residues. CDR1 is SNHLY and CDR2 is FYNNEI in the germline V gene. The variable domain in full, completed from reference TRBV2 and TRBJ2-6, reads EPEVTQTPSHQVTQMGQEVILRCVPISNHLYFYWYRQILGQKVEFLVSFYNNEISEKSEIFDDQFSVERPDGSNFTLKIRSTKLEDSAMYFCASRRDRGSGANVLTFGAGSRLTVL.

This clone was found a few times. The chain is built from TRBV5-1 and TRBJ2-2, with a tentative D call TRBD1 (6 bases). V dropped 3 bases and J dropped 3 bases, with 15 bases sitting between them. The CDR3 is 16 amino acids. Germline CDR1 and CDR2: SGHRS and YFSETQ. CDR3 sequence reads: CASSSHGGFDTGELFF. The CDR3 DNA is TGCGCCAGCAGCTCCCATGGGGGCTTCGACACCGGGGAGCTGTTTTTT.

The rearrangement links TRBV7-2 to TRBJ1-6; 8 nucleotides agree with TRBD1. Germline V lookup: CDR1 SGHTA, CDR2 FQGNSA. The ends lost 5 bases at V and 6 bases at J; junction bases unmatched: 9. The CDR3 totals 16 residues. As DNA, the CDR3 is TGTGCCAGCAGCCCCTGGACAGGGTACGTTAATTCACCCCTCCACTTT. It specifies CASSPWTGYVNSPLHF.

The CDR3 region is CASSPGLAGGRYQETQYF. The CDR3 coding sequence is TGTGCCAGTAGTCCAGGACTAGCGGGGGGCCGGTACCAAGAGACCCAGTACTTC. This chain uses TRBV19 with TRBJ2-5; 14 bases are a match to TRBD2. CDR3 length equals 18 residues. Losses at the gene ends were 5 bases for V and 0 bases for J; bases not matched to a gene: 8. Per germline, CDR1 LNHDA and CDR2 SQIVND (reference sequence).

This clone was detected only a few times. This chain uses TRBV9 with TRBJ2-3; the D gene is possibly TRBD2 (6 bases). This CDR3 has 16 residues. Germline lookup yields CDR1 SGDLS and CDR2 YYNGEE. The ends were cut back, 0 bases at V and 0 bases at J, with 11 bases in the middle. The CDR3 DNA reads TGTGCCAGCAGCGTAGAGGCGGGAACGAGCACAGATACGCAGTATTTT. Its translation is CASSVEAGTSTDTQYF. The full variable domain, in which reference TRBV9 and TRBJ2-3 provide the parts outside the CDR3, is DSGVTQTPKHLITATGQRVTLRCSPRSGDLSVYWYQQSLDQGLQFLIQYYNGEERAKGNILERFSAQQFPDLHSELNLSSLELGDSALYFCASSVEAGTSTDTQYFGPGTRLTVL.

This sequence joins TRBV11-3 and TRBJ2-3; TRBD1 aligns across 9 bases. V shed 5 bases and J 6 bases; nucleotides not matched to a gene: 9. The CDR3 runs 15 residues. Germline assignment: CDR1 SGHNT and CDR2 YENEEA. CDR3 DNA: TGTGCCAGCAGCCAAGGACAGGGGCCGGGGGATACGCAGTATTTT. Translation gives CASSQGQGPGDTQYF.

The chain couples TRBV4-2 to TRBJ1-2, with 9 nucleotides matching TRBD1. The V gene's germline CDR1 is LGHNA and CDR2 YNFKEQ. This CDR3 is 16 amino acids long. The trim removed 0 bases at V and 3 bases at J, leaving 5 bases unmatched. The DNA for the CDR3 is TGTGCCAGCAGCCAAGATGTCGGGACAGGGTACTATGGCTACACCTTC. This codes for CASSQDVGTGYYGYTF.

In its sample, this clone was seen a few times. The rearrangement uses TRBV7-9 and TRBJ1-1, with D possibly TRBD1 on 6 matching bases. The CDR3 consists of 17 residues. Germline V gives CDR1 SEHNR, CDR2 FQNEAQ (reference sequence). The V and J ends lost 4 bases and 0 bases respectively, with 18 bases between them. This CDR3 reads CASSSGPGATMNTEAFF. CDR3 DNA: TGTGCCAGCAGCTCCGGGCCAGGGGCGACCATGAACACTGAAGCTTTCTTT.

The chain joins TRBV4-1 to TRBJ1-3, with 7 bases that match TRBD1. Germline assignment: CDR1 MGHRA and CDR2 YSYEKL. After removal of 4 bases from V and 2 bases from J, the junction contained 8 bases not matched to a gene. CDR3 length: 16 residues. CDR3 amino acids: CASSRTHQGAGNTIYF. The CDR3 region has the DNA TGCGCCAGCAGCCGGACCCATCAGGGGGCTGGAAACACCATATATTTT.

This clone showed up just a few times. The chain joins TRBV6-1 to TRBJ2-5, with 7 bases fitting TRBD2. The J call is doubtful: the DNA matches TRBJ2-7 better. The CDR3 is made up of 15 amino acids. Germline-derived CDR1 and CDR2 are MNHNS and SASEGT. The CDR3 reads CASSAEGRGGYEQYF. For the CDR3, the DNA is TGTGCCAGCAGTGCCGAGGGGAGGGGAGGCTACGAGCAGTACTTC.

The genes are TRBV7-8 and TRBJ2-2; no clear D gene. This CDR3 contains 14 residues. The V end was cut by 5 bases, the J end by 4 bases, with 11 bases between. CDR1 and CDR2 from the germline V gene are SGHVS and FQNEAQ. CDR3 nucleotide sequence: TGTGCCAGCAGCCCCCTGGCAGGCACCGGGGAGCTGTTTTTT. It specifies CASSPLAGTGELFF.

The rearrangement joins TRBV19 to TRBJ2-6; TRBD1 might be the D (7 bases). The CDR3 spans 16 residues. The germline gives CDR1 LNHDA, CDR2 SQIVND (reference sequence). Trimming shortened V by 3 bases and J by 2 bases, and 11 bases separated the two germline ends. The CDR3 here is CASSIQGEAGANVLTF. The DNA for the CDR3 is TGTGCCAGTAGTATCCAGGGGGAGGCTGGGGCCAACGTCCTGACTTTC. Using reference TRBV19 and TRBJ2-6 for the parts outside the CDR3, the full variable domain is DGGITQSPKYLFRKEGQNVTLSCEQNLNHDAMYWYRQDPGQGLRLIYYSQIVNDFQKGDIAEGYSVSREKKESFPLTVTSAQKNPTAFYLCASSIQGEAGANVLTFGAGSRLTVL.

V is TRBV18 and J is TRBJ2-4, with a possible D match to TRBD2 (5 bases). The CDR3 extends over 13 amino acids. Germline CDR1 reads KGHSH; CDR2 reads LQKENI. V gave up 6 bases and J gave up 0 bases, with 6 bases separating them. The CDR3 coding sequence is TGTGCCAGCTCCGAGGGAGCCAAAAACATTCAGTACTTC. Residues: CASSEGAKNIQYF.

The V and J genes are TRBV30 and TRBJ1-5; maybe TRBD1 (5 bases). The V end lost 5 bases, the J end lost 1 base, and 9 bases lay between the germline ends. This CDR3 comprises 13 residues. Looked up from germline, CDR1 is GTSNPN and CDR2 is SVGIG (reference sequence). The CDR3 DNA reads TGTGCCTGGGACAGTGGGAGCAATCAGCCCCAGCATTTT. This codes for CAWDSGSNQPQHF.

The chain is built from TRBV19 and TRBJ2-5, with 11 bases identical to TRBD1. The CDR3 is 15 amino acids. With 3 bases clipped from V and 5 bases from J, the junction kept 5 bases outside the gene matches. The germline V gene encodes CDR1 LNHDA and CDR2 SQIVND (reference sequence). DNA of the CDR3: TGTGCCAGTAGTATGGGACAGGGGGTATGGGAGACCCAGTACTTC. This encodes CASSMGQGVWETQYF. Based on the CDR3 plus reference TRBV19 and TRBJ2-5, the full variable domain is DGGITQSPKYLFRKEGQNVTLSCEQNLNHDAMYWYRQDPGQGLRLIYYSQIVNDFQKGDIAEGYSVSREKKESFPLTVTSAQKNPTAFYLCASSMGQGVWETQYFGPGTRLLVL.

The V gene is TRBV7-6, the J gene TRBJ2-1, with TRBD2 matching over 12 bases. V was clipped by 4 bases and J by 5 bases; unmatched bases: 12. The CDR3 consists of 18 residues. The germline gives CDR1 SGHVS, CDR2 FNYEAQ. CDR3 bases: TGTGCCAGCAGCTCGAGGGCGGCTAGCGGGAGGGCCCACAATGAGCAGTTCTTC. This gives the protein CASSSRAASGRAHNEQFF.

The V and J genes are TRBV19 and TRBJ1-2; TRBD1 aligns across 12 bases. The CDR3 consists of 16 residues. Germline V gives CDR1 LNHDA, CDR2 SQIVND (reference sequence). With 5 bases clipped from V and 2 bases from J, the junction kept 6 bases outside the gene matches. CDR3 loop: CASSPMGQGANYGYTF. The DNA of the CDR3 is TGTGCCAGTAGTCCTATGGGACAGGGGGCGAACTATGGCTACACCTTC.

The chain employs TRBV5-1 and TRBJ1-1, with TRBD1 as a possible D gene (5 bases). Trimming shortened V by 6 bases and J by 1 base, and 10 bases separated the two germline ends. In germline, CDR1 is SGHRS, CDR2 YFSETQ. The CDR3 sequence is 13 residues long. CDR3 in amino acids: CASTTGGNTEAFF. In nucleotides, the CDR3 is TGCGCCAGCACCACCGGGGGGAACACTGAAGCTTTCTTT.

The rearrangement uses TRBV19 and TRBJ2-6; D is unclear. The V end was cut by 5 bases, the J end by 0 bases, with 14 bases between. Germline CDR1 is LNHDA and CDR2 is SQIVND (reference sequence). The CDR3 covers 17 residues. The CDR3 region has the DNA TGTGCCAGTAGTCGAGGAACGGGTTCCTCTGGGGCCAACGTCCTGACTTTC. The encoded protein is CASSRGTGSSGANVLTF.

The table lists this clone with a few counts. The gene calls are TRBV6-1 and TRBJ2-7; 9 bases agree with TRBD1. Looked up from germline, CDR1 is MNHNS and CDR2 is SASEGT. With 9 bases clipped from V and 3 bases from J, the junction kept 9 bases outside the gene matches. This CDR3 is built from 14 residues. As DNA, the CDR3 is TGTGCCAGTTGTTGGGGACAGGGTAACTACGAGCAGTACTTC. Translated: CASCWGQGNYEQYF.

The gene calls are TRBV6-5 and TRBJ2-3; D is unresolved. Trimming removed 5 bases at V and 5 bases at J, with 11 bases between. CDR1 and CDR2 (germline): MNHEY, SVGAGI. The CDR3 loop spans 13 amino acids. The CDR3 DNA is TGTGCCAGCAGTAAGCAGCTAGGAGATACGCAGTATTTT. Translated, it gives CASSKQLGDTQYF.

The chain combines TRBV28 with TRBJ2-7, with D perhaps TRBD2 (5 bases). V lost 4 bases and J 7 bases, leaving 17 bases between the germline ends. Germline CDR1 and CDR2: MDHEN and SYDVKM. The CDR3 is 14 amino acids. The CDR3 loop is CASSSAEAVGEQYF. CDR3 coding DNA: TGTGCCAGCAGTTCCGCCGAAGCGGTAGGGGAGCAGTACTTC. The whole variable domain, remainder taken from reference TRBV28 and TRBJ2-7, is DVKVTQSSRYLVKRTGEKVFLECVQDMDHENMFWYRQDPGLGLRLIYFSYDVKMKEKGDIPEGYSVSREKKERFSLILESASTNQTSMYLCASSSAEAVGEQYFGPGTRLTVT.